Shown below are 18 T cell receptor beta chains from a single sample sequenced in a study of T cells in Graves' hyperthyroidism and ophthalmopathy. Using RNA transcripts as the source, TCR beta CDR3 regions were amplified. During a first-round RT-PCR of the TCR CDR3, the HTBI primer set was used. TCRdb independently ran MiXCR on the multiplex PCR reads; one entry per CDR3 protein. The sample carries hundreds of thousands of distinct CDR3 sequences, 20% recorded once. Sequencing input: blood. All receptors derive from a young man with Graves' ophthalmopathy.

This clonotype was counted between two and nine times. The rearrangement joins TRBV28 to TRBJ2-1; 12 bases map to TRBD2. CDR3 length: 15 residues. The germline gives CDR1 MDHEN, CDR2 SYDVKM. V lost 2 bases to trimming and J lost 8 bases; unmatched junction nucleotides: 4. The CDR3 DNA sequence: TGTGCCAGCAGTTTAGGGGCTAGCGGGAGGGATGAGCAGTTCTTC. This codes for CASSLGASGRDEQFF. The variable domain in full, completed from reference TRBV28 and TRBJ2-1, reads DVKVTQSSRYLVKRTGEKVFLECVQDMDHENMFWYRQDPGLGLRLIYFSYDVKMKEKGDIPEGYSVSREKKERFSLILESASTNQTSMYLCASSLGASGRDEQFFGPGTRLTVL.

This clonotype was seen a handful of times. The J gene is TRBJ2-1, the V gene TRBV24-1; perhaps TRBD2 as D (5 bases). V was clipped by 3 bases and J by 0 bases, with 14 bases between them. CDR1 and CDR2 from the germline V gene are KGHDR and SFDVKD. The CDR3 has 17 residues. CDR3 sequence: CATSDARTWGSYNEQFF. CDR3 DNA sequence: TGTGCCACCAGTGATGCCCGGACTTGGGGCTCCTACAATGAGCAGTTCTTC.

The chain carries TRBV4-1 and TRBJ1-5, with 7 bases identical to TRBD1. The CDR3 spans 17 residues. Germline CDR1 MGHRA, CDR2 YSYEKL. Trimming took 0 bases from V and 6 from J; bases not matched to a gene: 11. CDR3 in DNA: TGCGCCAGCAGCCAAGATCGGGCGACAGGGAGAGGTCAGCCCCAGCATTTT. It encodes CASSQDRATGRGQPQHF.

This clonotype showed up many times. The rearrangement links TRBV7-8 to TRBJ2-7; the match to TRBD2 covers 7 bases. Germline assignment: CDR1 SGHVS and CDR2 FQNEAQ. V shed 3 bases, J shed 6 bases, and the junction held 5 bases outside the gene matches. The CDR3 loop spans 13 amino acids. The CDR3 region is CASSFRVAGEQYF. The CDR3 region has the DNA TGTGCCAGCAGCTTTAGGGTAGCGGGCGAGCAGTACTTC.

This clonotype has a count of ten or more. The CDR3 is CASSPTGQGINGYTF. CDR3 sequence (DNA): TGTGCCAGCAGTCCCACGGGACAGGGGATAAATGGCTACACCTTC. V and J are TRBV28 and TRBJ1-2, with TRBD1 identical over 10 bases. V lost 5 bases and J lost 6; bases outside the gene matches: 9. Germline lookup yields CDR1 MDHEN and CDR2 SYDVKM. The CDR3 length is 15 residues.

This clonotype was recorded many times. The CDR3, as DNA: TGTGCCAGCAGTTTCCGGGAAGGCGGCACTGAAGCTTTCTTT. Translation: CASSFREGGTEAFF. This chain connects TRBV27 to TRBJ1-1, with unresolved D. Germline V gives CDR1 MNHEY, CDR2 SMNVEV (reference sequence). The V end was cut by 3 bases, the J end by 4 bases, with 12 bases between. The CDR3 has 14 amino acids.

The rearrangement joins TRBV7-9 to TRBJ1-1; D remains ambiguous. In germline, CDR1 is SEHNR, CDR2 FQNEAQ (reference sequence). The ends were cut back, 0 bases at V and 1 base at J, with 18 bases in the middle. The CDR3 has 18 residues. The CDR3 DNA is TGTGCCAGCAGCTTAGCTTGGGTATCCAGCGAGGGGAACACTGAAGCTTTCTTT. Translation gives CASSLAWVSSEGNTEAFF.

This clonotype has ten or more counts. This chain joins TRBV20-1 and TRBJ2-7; perhaps TRBD1 as D (5 bases). V lost 0 bases, J lost 3 bases, and 15 bases lay in between. The CDR3 spans 15 residues. Germline lookup yields CDR1 DFQATT and CDR2 SNEGSKA (reference sequence). The CDR3 loop reads CSARDRQTHDYEQYF. CDR3 nucleotide sequence: TGCAGTGCTAGAGATCGACAGACTCACGACTACGAGCAGTACTTC.

The gene calls are TRBV15 and TRBJ2-3; D remains ambiguous. From germline, CDR1 is LNHNV and CDR2 YYDKDF (reference sequence). The germline V and J ends were trimmed by 0 bases and 8 bases, with 6 bases remaining between them. The CDR3 contains 12 residues. DNA for the CDR3: TGTGCCACCAGCAGAGATCTAGGTACGCAGTATTTT. This translates into CATSRDLGTQYF.

CDR3 protein: CASSLSKAGGNTGELFF. For the CDR3, the DNA is TGCGCCAGCAGCTTATCTAAAGCGGGAGGGAACACCGGGGAGCTGTTTTTT. This chain uses TRBV5-1 with TRBJ2-2, with 9 bases matching TRBD2. The J segment lost 1 base and the V segment lost 2 bases, leaving 6 bases of the junction unmatched. Germline loops: CDR1 SGHRS, CDR2 YFSETQ. The CDR3 runs to 17 residues.

The chain employs TRBV30 and TRBJ2-7; D remains ambiguous. Germline CDR1 GTSNPN, CDR2 SVGIG (reference sequence). The CDR3 sequence is 12 residues long. With 2 bases removed from V and 1 base from J, the gap between germline ends came to 6 bases. CDR3 sequence: CAWSYSSYEQYF. CDR3 in DNA: TGTGCCTGGAGTTACAGTTCCTACGAGCAGTACTTC.

This clonotype was seen many times. The V gene is TRBV7-2, the J gene TRBJ2-5, with 15 bases that match TRBD2. Germline loops: CDR1 SGHTA, CDR2 FQGNSA. CDR3 size: 15 residues. The V and J ends lost 5 bases and 5 bases, in that order; junction bases with no gene match: 3. The CDR3 DNA is TGTGCCAGCAGCAGGACTAGCGGGAGGGCGGAGACCCAGTACTTC. It encodes CASSRTSGRAETQYF. Variable domain in full (rest from reference TRBV7-2 and TRBJ2-5): GAGVSQSPSNKVTEKGKDVELRCDPISGHTALYWYRQSLGQGLEFLIYFQGNSAPDKSGLPSDRFSAERTGGSVSTLTIQRTQQEDSAVYLCASSRTSGRAETQYFGPGTRLLVL.

The chain uses TRBV18 and TRBJ2-1, with no clear D. Trimming cost V 6 bases and J 2 bases, with 14 bases left between them. Looked up from germline, CDR1 is KGHSH and CDR2 is LQKENI. This CDR3 is built from 15 residues. CDR3 coding DNA: TGTGCCAGCTCGATCAGTCCACCCACCTACAATGAGCAGTTCTTC. Its translation: CASSISPPTYNEQFF.

This chain uses TRBV24-1 with TRBJ2-3; 10 nucleotides agree with TRBD2. The CDR3 consists of 16 residues. Germline values: CDR1 KGHDR, CDR2 SFDVKD. The V segment lost 2 bases and the J segment 6 bases; nucleotides outside the gene matches: 7. The DNA for the CDR3 is TGTGCCACCAGTGATTGGGCTAGCGGGAGTGTGGATACGCAGTATTTT. It specifies CATSDWASGSVDTQYF.

This rearrangement joins TRBV30 to TRBJ1-1; D gene ambiguous. The ends were cut back, 0 bases at V and 2 bases at J, with 13 bases in the middle. In germline, CDR1 is GTSNPN, CDR2 SVGIG (reference sequence). This CDR3 contains 15 residues. The CDR3 DNA follows: TGTGCCTGGAGTGTATCCCCCGCGGCAAACACTGAAGCTTTCTTT. This gives the protein CAWSVSPAANTEAFF.

The V call is TRBV20-1, the J call TRBJ1-5; D uncertain. Per germline, CDR1 DFQATT and CDR2 SNEGSKA (reference sequence). V was shortened by 2 bases and J by 9 bases, with 17 bases between the two germline ends. This CDR3 region has 14 residues. The CDR3: CSARQKPGRGPQHF. The CDR3 DNA sequence: TGCAGTGCTAGACAAAAACCGGGCCGAGGGCCCCAGCATTTT.

The chain is built from TRBV14 and TRBJ2-1; D might be TRBD1 or TRBD2, each matching 5 bases. The CDR3 has 15 residues. Germline CDR1 is SGHDN and CDR2 is FVKESK. V dropped 5 bases and J dropped 2 bases, with 13 bases sitting between them. CDR3 sequence reads: CASSWGYSPYNEQFF. The CDR3 nucleotides are TGTGCCAGCAGCTGGGGGTATTCCCCCTACAATGAGCAGTTCTTC.

This clonotype appeared many times. The V gene is TRBV11-2, the J gene TRBJ2-5; weak D call: TRBD1 (5 bases). CDR3 length: 14 amino acids. The ends were cut back, 5 bases at V and 1 base at J, with 11 bases in the middle. Germline lookup yields CDR1 SGHAT and CDR2 FQNNGV. The CDR3 region has the DNA TGTGCCAGCAGCATAAGACAGATCCAAGAGACCCAGTACTTC. As protein: CASSIRQIQETQYF.